These 29 T cell receptor beta chains were sequenced from one sample in a study of beta chain features in type 1 diabetes. Every bit of the isolated RNA underwent reverse transcription, so sequencing read expressed TCRB transcripts. Assay used: immunoSEQ multiplex PCR; TCRdb lists only in-frame clones, some missing. The table lists hundreds of thousands of clones, roughly 13% of them singletons, with more than 0.02% in the top ten. The sequenced sample was naive CD4+ T cells from blood. Receptors were obtained from a woman in her thirties or forties in good health.

The V call is TRBV6-1, the J call TRBJ1-3, with 8 bases identical to TRBD1. The CDR3 sequence is 14 residues long. The germline gives CDR1 MNHNS, CDR2 SASEGT. Trimming cost V 3 bases and J 4 bases; bases outside gene matches: 2. The CDR3 protein is CASSDRGPGNTIYF. The CDR3 coding sequence is TGTGCCAGCAGTGACAGGGGGCCGGGAAACACCATATATTTT.

This clone was observed a handful of times. The chain employs TRBV19 and TRBJ2-6; D perhaps matches TRBD2 (6 bases). The CDR3 is 16 residues long. In germline, CDR1 is LNHDA, CDR2 SQIVND (reference sequence). The V and J ends lost 7 bases and 0 bases respectively, with 13 bases between them. CDR3 loop: CASTGSPRSGANVLTF. CDR3 nucleotides: TGTGCCAGTACCGGGAGCCCACGCTCTGGGGCCAACGTCCTGACTTTC.

The V gene is TRBV9, the J gene TRBJ2-2; 10 bases align to TRBD2. Germline V gene sequence: CDR1 SGDLS, CDR2 YYNGEE. Losses at the gene ends were 3 bases for V and 6 bases for J; bases not matched to a gene: 8. CDR3 size: 16 residues. The CDR3 is CASSARSGGEAGELFF. The CDR3 DNA follows: TGTGCCAGCAGCGCACGAAGCGGGGGGGAGGCCGGGGAGCTGTTTTTT.

This clone was picked up a small number of times. The CDR3 here is CASSGGVAQPQHF. The DNA of the CDR3 is TGTGCCAGCAGCGGGGGGGTCGCTCAGCCCCAGCATTTT. The chain combines TRBV14 with TRBJ1-5; D is perhaps TRBD1 (5 bases). Germline loops: CDR1 SGHDN, CDR2 FVKESK. Trimming took 5 bases from V and 6 from J, leaving 11 bases between them. CDR3 length: 13 amino acids.

This clone occurred a few times. V is TRBV28 and J is TRBJ1-1; a possible D gene is TRBD1 (5 bases). This CDR3 region has 12 residues. Deletions cut 2 bases from V and 4 bases from J, with 5 bases between. Germline V gene sequence: CDR1 MDHEN, CDR2 SYDVKM. The CDR3 reads CASSLQGTEAFF. The CDR3 DNA reads TGTGCCAGCAGTTTACAGGGCACTGAAGCTTTCTTT.

The CDR3, as DNA: TGTGCCAGCAGCGACCGACCACTACCGAGCGGGGGTACGCAGTATTTT. Amino acid sequence: CASSDRPLPSGGTQYF. The chain recombines TRBV4-2 with TRBJ2-3, with TRBD2 matching 8 bases. Germline V gene data show CDR1 as LGHNA and CDR2 as YNFKEQ. Unmatched junction bases numbered 15, after V lost 5 bases and J lost 8 bases. This CDR3 comprises 16 residues.

The genes are TRBV29-1 and TRBJ1-1; no definite D call. The CDR3 is 14 residues long. Germline CDR1 is SQVTM and CDR2 is ANQGSEA. V was pared by 4 bases and J by 0 bases, with 12 bases between. CDR3 sequence (DNA): TGCAGCGTTGTTTCGGGGTCCATGAACACTGAAGCTTTCTTT. Protein product: CSVVSGSMNTEAFF.

A single count supports this clone. CDR3: CASSFRPGRAPPREQYF. The CDR3 DNA reads TGCGCCAGCAGCTTCCGGCCGGGAAGGGCCCCTCCTCGCGAGCAGTACTTC. The chain joins TRBV5-1 to TRBJ2-7; D may be TRBD2 (5 bases). The V gene's germline CDR1 is SGHRS and CDR2 YFSETQ. V was pared by 2 bases and J by 6 bases, with 24 bases between. The CDR3 runs to 17 residues.

This clone appeared a few times. The chain links TRBV5-1 to TRBJ1-3; D not resolved. This CDR3 comprises 15 residues. V lost 3 bases to trimming and J lost 2 bases, with 12 bases between them. CDR1 is SGHRS, CDR2 YFSETQ, per germline. The CDR3 bases are TGCGCCAGCAGCTCCGGACTATTGCCTGGAAACACCATATATTTT. Translating gives CASSSGLLPGNTIYF.

The table lists this clone with a few counts. Here the CDR3 reads CASSLYAGIYGYTF. The CDR3 DNA reads as TGTGCCAGCAGCTTATATGCGGGAATCTATGGCTACACCTTC. The chain joins TRBV13 to TRBJ1-2; D is ambiguous. The germline V and J ends were trimmed by 2 bases and 4 bases, with 11 bases remaining between them. CDR1 PRHDT and CDR2 FYEKMQ come from the germline V gene (reference sequence). This CDR3 has 14 amino acids. The full variable domain, with the rest looked up from reference TRBV13 and TRBJ1-2, is AAGVIQSPRHLIKEKRETATLKCYPIPRHDTVYWYQQGPGQDPQFLISFYEKMQSDKGSIPDRFSAQQFSDYHSELNMSSLELGDSALYFCASSLYAGIYGYTFGSGTRLTVV.

In this sample, this clone turned up a few times. The chain recombines TRBV5-1 with TRBJ2-1; D is unresolved. Germline assignment: CDR1 SGHRS and CDR2 YFSETQ. Trimming shortened V by 1 base and J by 7 bases, and 3 bases separated the two germline ends. The length of the CDR3 is 11 residues. CDR3 sequence: CASSLINEQFF. The DNA for the CDR3 is TGCGCCAGCAGCTTGATAAATGAGCAGTTCTTC.

This clone was seen a few times. The chain has TRBV4-1 and TRBJ2-3, with 9 bases aligning to TRBD2. This CDR3 is 17 amino acids long. With 1 base clipped from V and 4 bases from J, the junction kept 9 bases outside the gene matches. Looked up from germline, CDR1 is MGHRA and CDR2 is YSYEKL. CDR3 amino acids: CASSQASGGTWADTQYF. The CDR3 DNA sequence: TGCGCCAGCAGCCAAGCCAGCGGGGGGACGTGGGCAGATACGCAGTATTTT.

This clone was seen only a few times. The V call is TRBV6-6, the J call TRBJ1-6; 11 nucleotides line up with TRBD1. This CDR3 spans 15 amino acids. Trimming took 4 bases from V and 8 from J; bases not matched to a gene: 4. Germline-derived CDR1 and CDR2 are MNHNY and SVGAGI (reference sequence). The CDR3, as DNA: TGTGCCAGCAGTTCCGGACAGGGGGCCGATTCACCCCTCCACTTT. Translated, it gives CASSSGQGADSPLHF.

The chain carries TRBV5-4 and TRBJ2-7; D may be TRBD1 (5 bases). Germline CDR1 SGHNT, CDR2 YYREEE (reference sequence). The CDR3 runs to 15 residues. V lost 4 bases to trimming and J lost 0 bases, with 14 bases between them. The CDR3 sequence: CASSGGAVSSYEQYF. The CDR3 DNA sequence: TGTGCCAGCAGCGGTGGGGCGGTTAGCTCCTACGAGCAGTACTTC.

J is TRBJ2-3 and V is TRBV2; D is unresolved. This CDR3 comprises 14 residues. Germline CDR1 and CDR2: SNHLY and FYNNEI. Trimming took off 3 bases at V and 0 bases at J, with 7 bases between the two ends. The CDR3 spells CASSEAGSTDTQYF. The CDR3 DNA reads TGTGCCAGCAGTGAGGCAGGTAGCACAGATACGCAGTATTTT.

The J gene is TRBJ1-1, the V gene TRBV6-1, with unresolved D. The germline CDR1 and CDR2 sequences are MNHNS and SASEGT. V was trimmed by 8 bases and J by 11 bases, leaving 18 bases between them. This CDR3 contains 12 residues. The CDR3 spells CASSPNPVSAFF. In DNA form, the CDR3 reads TGTGCCAGCTCGCCTAACCCCGTCTCGGCTTTCTTT.

V usage is TRBV5-1 and J usage is TRBJ2-1, with D tentatively TRBD2 (7 bases). The CDR3 consists of 13 residues. V lost 4 bases, J lost 9 bases, and 14 bases lay in between. From germline, CDR1 is SGHRS and CDR2 YFSETQ. The chain's CDR3 is CASSLDGGPEQFF. DNA of the CDR3: TGCGCCAGCAGCCTTGACGGGGGGCCTGAGCAGTTCTTC.

V and J are TRBV18 and TRBJ2-5; TRBD1 aligns across 8 bases. V shed 3 bases, J shed 5 bases, and the junction held 20 bases outside the gene matches. Germline V gives CDR1 KGHSH, CDR2 LQKENI. The CDR3 consists of 19 residues. The CDR3 bases are TGTGCCAGCTCACCCTTATCCATGACAGGGGATGGGTCTTTTGAGACCCAGTACTTC. This codes for CASSPLSMTGDGSFETQYF.

The chain is built from TRBV6-5 and TRBJ2-1; D is possibly TRBD1 (5 bases). V lost 3 bases and J lost 10, with 10 bases in between. The length of the CDR3 is 12 residues. Germline V gene data show CDR1 as MNHEY and CDR2 as SVGAGI. Here the CDR3 reads CASSYRQGEQFF. The CDR3 nucleotides are TGTGCCAGCAGTTATCGTCAGGGAGAGCAGTTCTTC.

The chain has TRBV6-5 and TRBJ1-2; D is undetermined. Germline assignment: CDR1 MNHEY and CDR2 SVGAGI. The CDR3 spans 15 residues. The germline V and J ends were trimmed by 2 bases and 2 bases, with 12 bases remaining between them. The CDR3, as DNA: TGTGCCAGCAGTTACGGTCGCCGCGGGAACTATGGCTACACCTTC. Translated: CASSYGRRGNYGYTF.

The chain employs TRBV23-1 and TRBJ2-1, with 10 nucleotides matching TRBD2. TRBV23-1 is assigned to the ORF class and has an uncertain function. The V gene end was trimmed by 2 bases and the J gene end by 2 bases; junction bases not matched to a gene: 9. The length of the CDR3 is 18 residues. CDR3 residues: CASSQNRRLAGAYNEQFF. DNA of the CDR3: TGCGCCAGCAGTCAAAATCGTCGACTAGCGGGTGCCTACAATGAGCAGTTCTTC.

A remark on this clone: The identical CDR3 is also encoded by other nucleotide sequences in the sample. CDR3 loop: CASSLSRLAGVNEQFF. The DNA for the CDR3 is TGTGCCAGCAGTTTATCAAGACTAGCGGGGGTAAATGAGCAGTTCTTC. The chain recombines TRBV27 with TRBJ2-1, with TRBD2 matching 12 bases. The CDR3 is made up of 16 amino acids. The germline CDR1 and CDR2 sequences are MNHEY and SMNVEV (reference sequence). With V trimmed by 0 bases and J by 7 bases, 4 bases remained unmatched.

The genes are TRBV5-1 and TRBJ1-1; a possible D gene is TRBD1 (6 bases). The CDR3 is 14 amino acids. Germline V lookup: CDR1 SGHRS, CDR2 YFSETQ. Trimming shortened V by 3 bases and J by 5 bases, and 14 bases separated the two germline ends. The DNA for the CDR3 is TGCGCCAGCAGCTCCGAGGGGGTGGGAACTGAAGCTTTCTTT. This translates into CASSSEGVGTEAFF.

The J gene is TRBJ2-2, the V gene TRBV9; maybe TRBD1 (6 bases). The CDR3 consists of 16 residues. Germline values: CDR1 SGDLS, CDR2 YYNGEE. Trimming left V 4 bases short and J 4 bases short, with 17 bases between. CDR3 DNA sequence: TGTGCCAGCAGCCCCGCTACCCTAGGGGGCACCGGGGAGCTGTTTTTT. This sequence encodes CASSPATLGGTGELFF.

The sample holds a few counts of this clone. Within the sample, other DNA sequences also encode this same CDR3. The J gene is TRBJ1-2, the V gene TRBV18; 9 bases map to TRBD1. V lost 3 bases, J lost 2 bases, and 1 base stayed unmatched. From germline, CDR1 is KGHSH and CDR2 LQKENI. CDR3 size: 14 residues. The DNA for the CDR3 is TGTGCCAGCTCACCTGGACAGGGGAACTATGGCTACACCTTC. Amino acids: CASSPGQGNYGYTF.

The chain links TRBV11-2 to TRBJ1-5; 9 positions agree with TRBD1. This CDR3 region has 15 residues. V gave up 3 bases and J gave up 3 bases; unmatched junction bases: 3. The germline V gene has CDR1 SGHAT and CDR2 FQNNGV. The CDR3 loop reads CASSLGQGPNQPQHF. CDR3 nucleotide sequence: TGTGCCAGCAGCTTGGGACAGGGTCCCAATCAGCCCCAGCATTTT.

This clone was counted only a few times. V is TRBV21-1 and J is TRBJ2-5; the table's D gene call, TRBD1, was not cross checked with the DNA. TRBV21-1 is classified as a pseudogene. The CDR3 is made up of 14 amino acids. DNA of the CDR3: TGTGCCAGCAGCAAAGGGGACATCGAAGAGACCCAGTACTTC. Amino acids: CASSKGDIEETQYF.

This clone was seen more than once but under ten times. The chain employs TRBV4-1 and TRBJ1-4; 8 nucleotides align to TRBD1. The germline CDR1 and CDR2 sequences are MGHRA and YSYEKL. V was pared by 4 bases and J by 8 bases, with 9 bases of the junction left unmatched. CDR3 size: 15 residues. CDR3 DNA sequence: TGCGCCAGCAGCCCCTGGACAGGGTCCGAAGAAAAACTGTTTTTT. It specifies CASSPWTGSEEKLFF.

Concerning this clone itself: Other nucleotide sequences from this sample produce the same CDR3. The genes are TRBV7-9 and TRBJ1-5, with 8 bases matching TRBD1. The CDR3 has 16 amino acids. Losses at the gene ends were 5 bases for V and 2 bases for J; bases not matched to a gene: 8. Germline V gene data show CDR1 as SEHNR and CDR2 as FQNEAQ (reference sequence). CDR3 sequence reads: CASSASPDRGNQPQHF. CDR3 in DNA: TGTGCCAGCAGCGCCTCTCCGGACAGGGGCAATCAGCCCCAGCATTTT. Supplemented by reference TRBV7-9 and TRBJ1-5, the full variable domain reads DTGVSQNPRHKITKRGQNVTFRCDPISEHNRLYWYRQTLGQGPEFLTYFQNEAQLEKSRLLSDRFSAERPKGSFSTLEIQRTEQGDSAMYLCASSASPDRGNQPQHFGDGTRLSIL.